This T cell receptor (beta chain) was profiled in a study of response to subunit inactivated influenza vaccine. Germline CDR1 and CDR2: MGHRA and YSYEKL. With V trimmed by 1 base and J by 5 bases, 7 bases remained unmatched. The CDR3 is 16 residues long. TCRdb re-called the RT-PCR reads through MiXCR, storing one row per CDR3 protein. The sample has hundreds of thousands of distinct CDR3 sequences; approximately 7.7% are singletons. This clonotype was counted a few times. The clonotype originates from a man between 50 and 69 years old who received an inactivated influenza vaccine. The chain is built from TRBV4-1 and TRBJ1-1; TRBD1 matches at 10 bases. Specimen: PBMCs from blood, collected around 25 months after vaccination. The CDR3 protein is CASSQVFPGQGTEAFF. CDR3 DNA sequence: TGCGCCAGCAGCCAAGTTTTTCCGGGACAGGGGACTGAAGCTTTCTTT.